Shown below are 10 T cell receptor beta chains from a single sample sequenced in a study of cytomegalovirus exposure and HLA in healthy donors. The PCR employed 60 Vbeta primers together with 13 Jbeta primers. The assay was immunoSEQ multiplex PCR, and TCRdb's table has in-frame clones only and misses some. This table holds around 95,000 clones, about 85% found once. The sequencing sample was made of PBMCs. These receptors were obtained from a female donor in good health and CMV-seropositive.

The rearrangement uses TRBV5-4 and TRBJ2-7; 9 positions agree with TRBD1. CDR1 and CDR2 from the germline V gene are SGHNT and YYREEE (reference sequence). The CDR3 length is 15 residues. With V trimmed by 0 bases and J by 2 bases, 3 bases remained unmatched. CDR3 sequence: CASSLGDRVTYEQYF. As DNA, the CDR3 is TGTGCCAGCAGCTTGGGGGACAGGGTCACCTACGAGCAGTACTTC. The full variable domain, rest sourced from reference TRBV5-4 and TRBJ2-7, is ETGVTQSPTHLIKTRGQQVTLRCSSQSGHNTVSWYQQALGQGPQFIFQYYREEENGRGNFPPRFSGLQFPNYSSELNVNALELDDSALYLCASSLGDRVTYEQYFGPGTRLTVT.

About this clone itself: A junction boundary mismatches the germline segment, possibly from a read error. The rearrangement joins TRBV10-3 to TRBJ1-3; TRBD1 matches 9 bases. The CDR3 covers 15 residues. Germline V lookup: CDR1 ENHRY, CDR2 SYGVKD. The CDR3 loop is CAISEPGTGGARFHF. CDR3 in DNA: TGTGCCATCAGTGAACCAGGTACAGGGGGCGCCCGTTTTCATTTT.

V usage is TRBV7-9 and J usage is TRBJ2-7; D uncertain. The CDR3 is 12 amino acids. V lost 5 bases and J lost 0, with 5 bases in between. Germline V lookup: CDR1 SEHNR, CDR2 FQNEAQ (reference sequence). CDR3 residues: CASSDSSYEQYF. In DNA, the CDR3 is TGTGCCAGCAGCGATAGCTCCTACGAGCAGTACTTC.

This rearrangement joins TRBV29-1 to TRBJ2-7; a possible D gene is TRBD1 (6 bases). Trimming took 6 bases from V and 3 from J, leaving 12 bases between them. The CDR3 runs 12 residues. Germline CDR1 and CDR2: SQVTM and ANQGSEA. CDR3 DNA sequence: TGCAGCGTCTCCAAGGGGGACTACGAGCAGTACTTC. Translated, it gives CSVSKGDYEQYF.

V gene TRBV30 combines with J gene TRBJ1-1; tentatively, D is TRBD1 (5 bases). The V and J ends lost 5 bases and 1 base respectively, with 11 bases between them. CDR3 length equals 13 residues. The germline V gene encodes CDR1 GTSNPN and CDR2 SVGIG (reference sequence). The CDR3 here is CAWERTGNTEAFF. The CDR3 coding sequence is TGTGCCTGGGAGCGCACAGGGAACACTGAAGCTTTCTTT. The full variable domain, its missing parts supplied by reference TRBV30 and TRBJ1-1, is SQTIHQWPATLVQPVGSPLSLECTVEGTSNPNLYWYRQAAGRGLQLLFYSVGIGQISSEVPQNLSASRPQDRQFILSSKKLLLSDSGFYLCAWERTGNTEAFFGQGTRLTVV.

V is TRBV6-5 and J is TRBJ1-1; D is possibly TRBD1 (6 bases). The CDR3 length is 13 residues. Trimming stripped 9 bases from V and 6 bases from J, with 17 bases between. CDR1 MNHEY and CDR2 SVGAGI come from the germline V gene. CDR3 amino acids: CASFRKGGAEAFF. As DNA, the CDR3 is TGTGCCAGTTTCCGTAAAGGGGGAGCTGAAGCTTTCTTT.

The sample holds a few counts of this clone. The rearrangement links TRBV7-6 to TRBJ2-5, with a weak D call TRBD2 (5 bases). Germline CDR1 reads SGHVS; CDR2 reads FNYEAQ. The CDR3 is 15 residues long. Deletions cut 5 bases from V and 4 bases from J, with 17 bases between. CDR3 protein: CASSQVGRLRETQYF. Written as DNA, the CDR3 is TGTGCCAGCAGCCAAGTTGGGAGACTTCGAGAGACCCAGTACTTC.

The V gene is TRBV15, the J gene TRBJ2-5, with 7 bases aligning to TRBD2. V gave up 5 bases and J gave up 5 bases; unmatched junction bases: 11. This CDR3 has 15 residues. CDR1 is LNHNV, CDR2 YYDKDF, per germline (reference sequence). CDR3 sequence (DNA): TGTGCCACCAGCCTTTATCTCGGGGGGACGGAGACCCAGTACTTC. It codes for CATSLYLGGTETQYF.

The CDR3 sequence is CAWTDRTEAFF. CDR3 nucleotide sequence: TGTGCCTGGACGGACAGAACTGAAGCTTTCTTT. The chain couples TRBV30 to TRBJ1-1; possibly TRBD1 for D (6 bases). The CDR3 contains 11 residues. Germline CDR1 and CDR2: GTSNPN and SVGIG (reference sequence). The germline V and J ends were trimmed by 4 bases and 5 bases, with 8 bases remaining between them. The complete variable domain, with remaining parts taken from reference TRBV30 and TRBJ1-1, reads SQTIHQWPATLVQPVGSPLSLECTVEGTSNPNLYWYRQAAGRGLQLLFYSVGIGQISSEVPQNLSASRPQDRQFILSSKKLLLSDSGFYLCAWTDRTEAFFGQGTRLTVV.

The chain combines TRBV6-5 with TRBJ1-2; D gene unclear. CDR3 length: 16 amino acids. The germline CDR1 and CDR2 sequences are MNHEY and SVGAGI. V lost 4 bases to trimming and J lost 7 bases, with 22 bases between them. This CDR3 is CASSLSPDTQLCGYTF. The CDR3 DNA reads as TGTGCCAGCAGTTTATCTCCCGACACCCAGCTATGTGGCTACACCTTC.